This T cell receptor (beta chain) came from a study of T cell repertoires in cytomegalovirus infection. In the study overall: Indications came from public TCR beta signatures; they pointed to CMV infection and to a matching HLA type. General study findings and limits: Adding up the frequency of public TCR beta families identified people who carried CMV plus the relevant HLA. HLA-C-restricted TCR beta clonotypes specific for CMV led the ex vivo response.

The CDR3 spans 16 residues. Germline-derived CDR1 and CDR2 are SEHNR and FQNEAQ (reference sequence). The ends were cut back, 4 bases at V and 0 bases at J, with 13 bases in the middle. TCRdb fed the reads into MiXCR, producing one record per CDR3 protein. Here the sample spans approximately 500,000 distinct CDR3 sequences, approximately 17% being singletons. Many counts were recorded for this clonotype. Antigen unknown. This clonotype was obtained from a human donor in good health (CMV status not recorded). Some clones in this sample may be carry-over from other donors' samples. Input material: CD8+ T cells from PBMCs. V usage is TRBV7-9 and J usage is TRBJ2-1, with D unclear. As DNA, the CDR3 is TGTGCCAGCAGCTCATCGAGGCTGAGCTCCTACAATGAGCAGTTCTTC. It is translated as CASSSSRLSSYNEQFF.